This T cell receptor (beta chain) originates from a study of cytomegalovirus exposure and HLA in healthy donors listed by TCRdb under 2017. Some background on the complete study: In an earlier analysis of under 750 of the donors, 276 Gb of sequence data and 90 million to 120 million unique TCR beta sequences from 150 million to 200 million T cells were reported. In the later analysis, no new phenotypic data were used to find candidate immune exposures; instead, reliance was placed on TCR beta sequences and their occurrence across donors. HLA typing covered class I and class II loci at four-digit resolution. To study patterns of TCR occurrence, a later analysis re-analyzed previously published TCR beta repertoires from several hundred donors and added high-resolution HLA genotyping. Four to six DR-DQ haplotypes were handled as single units for association and clustering, since linkage in the cohort was strong. Using immunosequencing, the study profiled T cell repertoires from 666 subjects and related those repertoires to cytomegalovirus serostatus. In addition to the first cohort of 666 subjects, a separate validation cohort of some 120 different subjects was used. Across around 400 genotyped donors of the cohort, an average of about 240,000 unique TCR beta nucleotide sequences per donor were sequenced, and around 19% of those sequences were non-productive. Approximately 330 gigabases of sequencing data and roughly 80 million unique TCR sequences made up an early release that covered 500 to 700 HLA-typed donors. All discovery cohort repertoires had been generated using a single sequencing platform. Donor age, sex, ethnicity and CMV serostatus were compiled together with the repertoire data. To predict cytomegalovirus infection status, the study brought together high-throughput TCR immunosequencing, statistical association of individual TCRs with disease status, and machine learning. Typing coverage differed by locus: A, B, C, DRB1 and DQB1 were typed in roughly 629-630 donors, DQA1 in 500 to 550, DPA1 in some 610, and DPB1 in just under 480. Of the approximately 400 genotyped donors, roughly 76% were placed in the genetic ancestry cluster associated with self-reported Caucasian donors. The aim of the study was to test whether cataloging public T cell receptors could identify signatures of past pathogen exposure. An earlier analysis of around 540 of the donors applied high-throughput TCR beta sequencing to assess whether each TCR beta V gene segment acted as functional or pseudogenic. A later genetic analysis used genome-wide SNP genotypes for about three fifths of the 666 donors, treating that subset as a discovery cohort. Broader findings and caveats from the paper: Because some donors lacked HLA typing at each locus, the association tests relied only on the typed subset. According to a later analysis, most CMV-associated TCR beta chains appeared to be HLA-restricted, and the HLA associations seemed to be driven largely by CMV exposure. Compared with equally common non-associated chains, HLA-associated TCR beta chains in a later analysis were more clonally expanded and had lower generation probabilities. The cohort was sequenced for TCR beta chains only, and without alpha or paired-chain data the features that could be detected were limited. The authors suggested that the approach could potentially be extended to other disease states and immunological phenotypes. Most TCR sequences were seen in very few donors, while some public TCRs were found in many individuals. The only immune exposure information available for the cohort was CMV serostatus. Correlated functional status among segregating V segments might reflect linkage disequilibrium, but an unknown experimental factor could not be ruled out. Sequencing depth was assumed to be roughly uniform across donors in the presence/absence analyses, though that assumption may not hold. In a later genetic analysis, fewer N-insertions in productive TCRs were reported among donors in an Asian-associated ancestry cluster than the roughly 700-donor mean. V-gene and J-gene trimming of TCR beta chains was associated with a missense DCLRE1C variant in a later genetic analysis, and the association was replicated in an independent cohort. Because the 87-base-pair reads could not distinguish some IMGT-functional V segments, including TRBV6-2 and TRBV6-3, those segments were excluded. At a false discovery rate of 0.05, a later analysis linked some 17,000 TCR beta sequences to specific HLA alleles. Because counts were too low, approximately 15 rarely observed V segments, including chromosome 9 orphons, were excluded from the earlier analysis of a few hundred of the donors. The study listed 150 to 200 TCR beta chains as associated with cytomegalovirus. When HLA alleles, especially DR and DQ, strongly co-occurred, attributing TCR associations to individual alleles was difficult. In a later analysis, several top co-occurrence clusters were reported to appear linked to parvovirus B19, influenza, CMV and Epstein-Barr virus. Cytomegalovirus status was reported to be diagnosed by the classifier with high specificity and sensitivity in both the original and validation cohorts. A further reported finding was that TCR beta sequences accurately predicted the HLA-A and HLA-B alleles for most subjects in the first cohort. An earlier analysis of roughly 570 of the donors showed that most TCR beta V segments appeared in productive rearrangements either about 90% or about 30% of the time, which broadly matched IMGT annotations. A cluster of highly shared sequence variants was judged likely to represent a technical artifact of the sequencing pipeline. In a later analysis, TCR association rates were found to vary across HLA loci, with the most associated TCRs seen for DRB1 alleles and the fewest for HLA-C alleles. In vitro tests confirmed that three of the cytomegalovirus-associated TCR beta chains recognize cytomegalovirus antigens.

To prepare the library, the immunoSEQ multiplex PCR assay was applied. The multiplex PCR relied on a mix of 60 forward primers for TCR Vbeta segments and 13 reverse primers for TCR Jbeta segments. A multiplex PCR assay on genomic DNA amplified the CDR3 region of rearranged TCR beta genes. The amplified TCR beta libraries were sequenced on the Illumina HiSeq System as 87-base-pair reads. Under the source paper's analysis protocol: A later analysis counted some 74 million unique TCR beta chains across the 640 or so repertoires, and some 11 million of these chains were shared by at least two donors. A nearest-neighbor algorithm error-corrected the raw reads and collapsed the reads into unique sequences, merging closely related sequences to remove PCR and sequencing errors. To assign V, D and J gene segments, CDR3 sequences were aligned to IMGT reference sequences. For a sequence to be retained, at least a six-nucleotide match to both a V gene segment and a J gene segment was required. A rearrangement was called productive if the CDR3 had no stop codons and remained in frame with V and J, and every other rearrangement was called non-productive. CDR3 was defined according to IMGT convention as the region running from the second conserved V-encoded cysteine to the conserved J-encoded phenylalanine. Sequences without an unambiguous match to a single V gene segment were excluded from the earlier analysis of 450 to 750 of the donors. In an earlier analysis of several hundred of the donors, V segments were called functional above 56.7% productive rearrangements and were called segregating when the between-donor standard deviation exceeded 5%. A statistical classification framework was built for diagnosing cytomegalovirus status from the catalog of TCR beta chain sequences. A later analysis assigned V and J genes by comparing TCR nucleotide sequences with IMGT/GENE-DB human TR gene sequences. Using the TCRdist pipeline, a later analysis assigned CDR3 sequences along with most-parsimonious VDJ recombination scenarios. A later analysis defined each TCR beta chain by its CDR3 amino acid sequence plus V-gene family, and excluded reads lacking a unique V-gene family. As a way to deal with suspected cross-contamination and a sequencing artifact, a later analysis dropped over 550 nucleotide sequences that were highly shared and had low generation probability. For each public chain, a later analysis derived a clonal expansion index from normalized ranks of inferred template counts within each repertoire. In a later analysis, generation probabilities were computed using a VDJ recombination model fitted to out-of-frame rearrangements, and the results were checked against IGoR. A later analysis scored TCR-TCR, TCR-HLA and TCR-CMV co-occurrence with hypergeometric tests, applying a repertoire-size bias correction to TCR pairs. In a later analysis, false discovery rates were estimated by permuting HLA or CMV assignments 20 times. In a later analysis, co-occurring TCRs were grouped using DBSCAN, and TCRdist sequence similarity was added for clustering within HLA-allele-positive subsets. Co-occurrence clustering excluded repertoires with fewer than 30,000 or more than 120,000 public chains, plus five with anomalous nucleotide sharing. TCRdb took over this immuneACCESS table, retaining in-frame rearrangements with V and J assigned. Such tables are incomplete; in checked studies, under half of the missing clones stem from an unresolved V gene, and the remainder is unexplained. From that table come the V and J calls and clone size; the DNA was used to work out D and trimming. In this sample the table shows about 180,000 clones, 75% of which occur a single time. About 2.7% of the sample is held by the ten biggest clonotypes.

The cohort comprised around 690 healthy bone marrow donors. All cohort members were sampled while nominally healthy, although unrecorded immune exposures were likely present. The donor was CMV seronegative and was included in the group of about 400 seronegative cohort members. A peripheral blood sample was collected from each donor, and TCR beta sequencing was performed on peripheral blood mononuclear cells. The Qiagen DNeasy Blood Extraction Kit was used to extract genomic DNA from the blood cell samples. Germline trimming: 6 bases from V, 8 bases from J; junction bases outside gene matches: 8. The CDR3 starts with the cysteine, ends with the phenylalanine, and has 14 residues. Of the read, only the CDR3 DNA is kept; its 42 bases are in frame from base 1. CDR1 and CDR2, looked up from the germline V gene (reference sequence), are LNHDA and SQIVND. Concerning this clone: Its antigen is not yet known. The input lacks base qualities; no much larger clone sits a single base away.

The TCR sequence derives from a male donor in good health and CMV-seronegative. This chain joins TRBV19 to TRBJ2-1; 9 of the junction bases match TRBD2. Material for sequencing was PBMCs. The DNA reads as follows: TGTGCCAGTAGCGCCGGGACTAGCAGGGATGAGCAGTTCTTC. Its translation reads: CASSAGTSRDEQFF.